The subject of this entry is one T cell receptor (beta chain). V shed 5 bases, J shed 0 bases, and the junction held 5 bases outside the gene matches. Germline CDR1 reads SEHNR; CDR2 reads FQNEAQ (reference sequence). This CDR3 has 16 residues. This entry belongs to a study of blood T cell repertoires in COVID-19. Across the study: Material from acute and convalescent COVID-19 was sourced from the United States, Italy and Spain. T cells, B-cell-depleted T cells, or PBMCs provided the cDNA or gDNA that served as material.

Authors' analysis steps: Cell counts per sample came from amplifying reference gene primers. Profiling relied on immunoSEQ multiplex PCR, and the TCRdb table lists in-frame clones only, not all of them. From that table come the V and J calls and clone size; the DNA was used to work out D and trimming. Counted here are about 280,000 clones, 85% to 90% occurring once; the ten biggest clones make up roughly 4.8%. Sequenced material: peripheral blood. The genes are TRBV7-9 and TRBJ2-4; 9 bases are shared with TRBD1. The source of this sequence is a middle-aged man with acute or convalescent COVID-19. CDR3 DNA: TGTGCCAGCAGCGAAACAGGGGGCATAGCCAAAAACATTCAGTACTTC. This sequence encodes CASSETGGIAKNIQYF.